This T cell receptor (beta chain) is drawn from a study of blood T cell repertoires in COVID-19. Profiling relied on immunoSEQ multiplex PCR, and the TCRdb table lists in-frame clones only, not all of them. The table shows around 250,000 clones, with just under 90% occurring only once. After removal of 6 bases from V and 8 bases from J, the junction contained 13 bases not matched to a gene. Germline V CDR1 and CDR2: MNHEY, SVGAGI. The CDR3 sequence is 15 residues long. This clone was counted only a few times. The TCR originated in a woman aged 25 to 39 with acute COVID-19. The sample was PBMCs or T cells enriched from blood (not recorded which). The chain recombines TRBV6-5 with TRBJ2-4; TRBD2 matches 7 bases. CDR3 bases: TGTGCCAGCAGGATAAGTCGAACGGGGAGGGACATTCAGTACTTC. Translated: CASRISRTGRDIQYF.